What follows is one T cell receptor (beta chain) and its context. Its antigen remains undetermined. No base-level quality is on record; no much larger clone is a single base apart. These data originate in a study of T cells in Graves' hyperthyroidism and ophthalmopathy (dated by TCRdb to between 2017 and 2020). For the wider study: Peripheral blood samples were taken at initial diagnosis, before any treatment was given. To identify distinguishing TCR V-J signatures, a discovery cohort of around 100 patients was used, comprising 43 with Graves' ophthalmopathy and 55 to 65 with stable Graves' hyperthyroidism. An independent validation cohort of under 20 hyperthyroidism patients and about 15 patients who later progressed to ophthalmopathy tested prospective prediction of ophthalmopathy. The 95 to 100 discovery patients were randomly split 7:3 into training and test sets. The study also compared thyroid tissue and blood T-cell repertoires from about six Graves' hyperthyroidism patients. Once sampling was done, hyperthyroidism patients were given methimazole at a starting dose of 30 mg daily, whereas ophthalmopathy patients were given high-dose intravenous methylprednisolone. The paper reports TCR Vbeta CDR3 sequencing of over 130 peripheral blood samples: over 40 ophthalmopathy, around 80 hyperthyroidism and roughly 17 progressor patients. Points the paper makes about the study in general: Most expanded thyroid clonotypes (frequency above 0.001) were also found in blood, which suggests that blood repertoires may mirror thyroid immune responses. In validation, progression to ophthalmopathy was predicted by the model with 70.59% sensitivity and around 76% specificity, a median of around 5.9 months before onset. Ophthalmopathy was separated from stable hyperthyroidism by a 13 V-J signature model, with about 88% sensitivity and around 81% specificity obtained in cross-validation and 80%/75% obtained in testing. No statistical method was used to fix the sample size in advance, and group allocation was not hidden from the investigators.

The CDR3 covers 15 residues, taking in both the cysteine and the phenylalanine. Only the CDR3 DNA stays, 45 bases, in frame from base 1. Looking up the germline V gene (reference sequence) yields CDR1 DFQATT and CDR2 SNEGSKA. V loses 0 bases, J loses 4 bases, and the germline ends lie 14 bases apart. Stable Graves' hyperthyroidism was defined as the absence of progression to ophthalmopathy over 18 months of follow-up. The hyperthyroidism patients were between 18 and 65 years old and newly diagnosed, with a disease duration of less than 2 months. The study excluded patients with uncontrolled infections, other autoimmune diseases, pregnancy or lactation. Diagnoses were established on the basis of clinical symptoms, serum thyroxine and TRAb, thyroid ultrasound, and orbital computed tomography. Ficoll-Paque density gradient centrifugation was used to isolate PBMCs from approximately 11 ml of fresh peripheral blood. Total RNA was extracted with Trizol reagent, and quality was checked on an Agilent 2100 Bioanalyzer.

The TCR beta CDR3 regions were amplified from RNA transcripts. The first round of RT-PCR for the TCR CDR3 was performed with the HTBI primer set and the Qiagen OneStep RT-PCR kit. Libraries were constructed in a second round of multiplex PCR, after which size selection and purification were carried out. Sequencing of the libraries was done on an Illumina HiSeq2000 using paired-end 100 bp reads. Per the source publication's procedure: SOAPnuke was used to process the raw data, with reads discarded if the reads contained adapters or uncalled bases, had a mean Phred below 15, or lacked an exact constant-primer or identifier match. COPE v1.2.5 was used to merge the high-quality paired reads, and each unique nucleotide sequence was defined as a clonotype. Clonotypes were aligned to IMGT TRBV, TRBD and TRBJ reference segments using MiTCR v1.1. Analysis was restricted to V-J combinations with a frequency above 0.0001, which covered roughly 99% of repertoires. A TCS score was defined as the ratio between F50 (clonal expansion) and ExV (chaos), using BLOSUM62-based TCRdist between CDR3 peptides within each V-J. Welch's t-statistics and random forest reduced several hundred V-J features to under 15, which were used in a naive Bayes classifier (R e1071). Through fastp at Q25 and MiXCR, TCRdb rebuilt clones from the public reads, retaining in-frame beta chains. A single entry per CDR3 protein holds the most common genes and DNA from its merged rows. The V and J calls and clone size come from TCRdb's table, not from the authors' own analysis. For this sample there are about 700,000 distinct CDR3 sequences; 11% to 15% appear just once. The biggest ten clones account for roughly 10% of the sample.

Sequencing was done on a sample of blood. Rearrangement joined TRBV20-1 to TRBJ2-3; the D element might be TRBD1 or TRBD2, as each aligns at 6 bases. The TCR sequence derives from a woman aged 18-29 years with Graves' hyperthyroidism. In nucleotides, the sequence is TGCAGTGCTAGAGATCCACTGGGGGGCCCAGATACGCAGTATTTT. Protein translation: CSARDPLGGPDTQYF.